Listed below are T cell receptor beta chains from one sample, sequenced in a study of blood T cell repertoires in COVID-19. The repertoire was sequenced with immunoSEQ multiplex PCR; TCRdb's copy has only in-frame clones and lacks some. The table lists 150,000 to 200,000 clones, around nine tenths of them singletons. Sequenced material: peripheral blood. The receptors stem from a man aged 60 to 75 with active or convalescent COVID-19. Each CDR3 is given with its conserved first and last residue. The D gene is left open where the match is weak. Some rows have no size entry. The others give once, few or many, or a class for an expanded clone.

size: .; J: TRBJ1-1; V: TRBV27; D: .; CDR3: CASMWEGHLRDTEAFF; DNA: TGTGCCAGCATGTGGGAGGGACACCTTAGGGACACTGAAGCTTTCTTT
size: .; J: TRBJ2-7; V: TRBV7-2; D: .; CDR3: CASSLAQGTYEQYF; DNA: TGTGCCAGCAGCTTAGCGCAGGGAACCTACGAGCAGTACTTC
size: .; J: TRBJ1-6; V: TRBV7-6; D: .; CDR3: CASSLARQNSPLHF; DNA: TGTGCCAGCAGCTTAGCGCGGCAGAATTCACCCCTCCACTTT
size: .; J: TRBJ2-7; V: TRBV28; D: TRBD1; CDR3: CASTLGQGNSYEQYF; DNA: TGTGCCAGCACCCTCGGACAGGGAAACTCCTACGAGCAGTACTTC
size: .; J: TRBJ2-3; V: TRBV21-1; D: .; CDR3: CATARVGGLSTDTQYF; DNA: TGTGCCACGGCAAGGGTGGGGGGGCTATCCACAGATACGCAGTATTTT
size: .; J: TRBJ1-3; V: TRBV6-5; D: .; CDR3: CASTQGPFSGNTIYF; DNA: TGTGCCAGCACCCAGGGTCCTTTCTCTGGAAACACCATATATTTT
size: .; J: TRBJ1-1; V: TRBV29-1; D: .; CDR3: CSAKHLNTEAFF; DNA: TGCAGCGCAAAACACCTGAACACTGAAGCTTTCTTT
size: once; J: TRBJ2-7; V: TRBV6-5; D: TRBD1; CDR3: CASSPGTGQKQYF; DNA: TGTGCCAGCAGTCCCGGGACAGGGCAAAAGCAGTACTTC
size: .; J: TRBJ2-3; V: TRBV4-1; D: .; CDR3: CASSQATSTDTQYF; DNA: TGCGCCAGCAGCCAAGCAACTAGCACAGATACGCAGTATTTT
size: .; J: TRBJ2-3; V: TRBV5-1; D: TRBD2; CDR3: CASSLALAGYPSTDTQYF; DNA: TGCGCCAGCAGCTTGGCCCTAGCGGGGTACCCTAGCACAGATACGCAGTATTTT
size: .; J: TRBJ2-1; V: TRBV5-1; D: TRBD1; CDR3: CASSLVVTGGLDEQFF; DNA: TGCGCCAGCAGCTTGGTGGTGACAGGGGGCCTAGATGAGCAGTTCTTC
size: once; J: TRBJ1-2; V: TRBV24-1; D: TRBD1; CDR3: CATSDYGQGGYTF; DNA: TGTGCCACCAGTGATTACGGACAGGGCGGCTACACCTTC
size: .; J: TRBJ2-2; V: TRBV3-1/TRBV3-2; D: TRBD2; CDR3: CASSQGLTNTGELFF; DNA: TGTGCCAGCAGCCAGGGACTAACGAACACCGGGGAGCTGTTTTTT
size: .; J: TRBJ2-7; V: TRBV4-2; D: TRBD1; CDR3: CASSQNRGPHYEQYF; DNA: TGTGCCAGCAGCCAAAACAGGGGCCCCCACTACGAGCAGTACTTC
size: .; J: TRBJ2-3; V: TRBV27; D: TRBD2; CDR3: CASNLRLAGTDTQYF; DNA: TGTGCCAGCAATCTTCGACTAGCGGGCACAGATACGCAGTATTTT
size: .; J: TRBJ2-7; V: TRBV28; D: TRBD1; CDR3: CASGTGGTEQYF; DNA: TGTGCCAGCGGGACAGGGGGCACCGAGCAGTACTTC
size: few; J: TRBJ1-2; V: TRBV2; D: TRBD1; CDR3: CASSLVPAQGSDGYTF; DNA: TGTGCCAGCAGTCTTGTTCCAGCACAGGGGTCGGATGGCTACACCTTC